This entry lists 13 T cell receptor beta chains sequenced from one sample in a study of blood T cell repertoires in COVID-19. Assay: immunoSEQ multiplex PCR; the TCRdb copy retains only in-frame clones and omits some. The sample consists of tens of thousands of clones, more than 70% of them appearing once. Sequencing was carried out using peripheral blood. All receptors come from a human donor in a cohort sampled during active COVID-19.

This sequence joins TRBV6-2 or TRBV6-3 and TRBJ2-3; perhaps TRBD1 as D (5 bases). Per germline, CDR1 MNHEY and CDR2 SVGEGT. The ends were cut back, 5 bases at V and 3 bases at J, with 15 bases in the middle. This CDR3 is built from 15 residues. The CDR3: CASSNEGARTDTQYF. CDR3 DNA sequence: TGTGCCAGCAGTAACGAAGGGGCCCGTACAGATACGCAGTATTTT.

The V call is TRBV9, the J call TRBJ2-3; 8 bases agree with TRBD1. Germline V gene lookup returns CDR1 SGDLS and CDR2 YYNGEE. V trimming: 0 bases; J trimming: 4 bases; junction bases outside the gene matches: 10. The CDR3 is made up of 17 amino acids. CDR3 in amino acids: CASSVEGQEWTADTQYF. CDR3 DNA: TGTGCCAGCAGCGTAGAGGGACAGGAATGGACCGCAGATACGCAGTATTTT.

This clone was observed a handful of times. The chain employs TRBV9 and TRBJ2-7; the match to TRBD1 covers 7 bases. With 4 bases clipped from V and 4 bases from J, the junction kept 5 bases outside the gene matches. Germline V gene data show CDR1 as SGDLS and CDR2 as YYNGEE. This CDR3 has 13 amino acids. The CDR3 nucleotides are TGTGCCAGCAGCCGGGACAGAGAATACGAGCAGTACTTC. It yields the protein CASSRDREYEQYF.

This chain joins TRBV5-1 and TRBJ2-1; 10 positions match TRBD2. Germline CDR1 SGHRS, CDR2 YFSETQ. The V segment lost 0 bases and the J segment 0 bases; nucleotides outside the gene matches: 6. The CDR3 loop spans 18 amino acids. For the CDR3, the DNA is TGCGCCAGCAGCTTGGATTCCTCTAGCGGGGGCTCCTACAATGAGCAGTTCTTC. Protein sequence: CASSLDSSSGGSYNEQFF.

The rearrangement joins TRBV18 to TRBJ1-5; TRBD1 matches at 8 bases. Trimming removed 6 bases from V and 3 bases from J; junction bases left unmatched: 7. The CDR3 spans 15 residues. Germline V gene data show CDR1 as KGHSH and CDR2 as LQKENI. The CDR3 DNA sequence: TGTGCCAGCTCCCTCGACAGGGGTCCCAATCAGCCCCAGCATTTT. This gives the protein CASSLDRGPNQPQHF.

Many counts were recorded for this clone. The rearrangement links TRBV27 to TRBJ2-5; D ambiguous. The CDR3 extends over 15 amino acids. V lost 0 bases and J lost 1, with 9 bases in between. CDR1 MNHEY and CDR2 SMNVEV come from the germline V gene (reference sequence). The CDR3 loop is CASSLSRNLQETQYF. CDR3 nucleotide sequence: TGTGCCAGCAGTTTATCCAGGAATCTCCAAGAGACCCAGTACTTC.

This clone occurred once. The V gene is TRBV2, the J gene TRBJ1-1; a possible D gene is TRBD1 (6 bases). With 6 bases removed from V and 3 bases from J, the gap between germline ends came to 14 bases. Germline V gene data show CDR1 as SNHLY and CDR2 as FYNNEI. The CDR3 length is 14 residues. CDR3 sequence: CASSSTGRDTEAFF. The CDR3 DNA reads as TGTGCCAGCAGCTCGACAGGTAGGGACACTGAAGCTTTCTTT.

This clone turned up a few times. The chain carries TRBV7-2 and TRBJ1-5; D not certain. V was pared by 3 bases and J by 4 bases, with 4 bases between. Germline CDR1 is SGHTA and CDR2 is FQGNSA. The CDR3 runs to 12 residues. CDR3 region: CASSFQNQPQHF. In nucleotides, the CDR3 is TGTGCCAGCAGCTTTCAAAATCAGCCCCAGCATTTT.

The DNA for the CDR3 is TGTGCCAGCAGCGTAGCTCTTGCCGGCGAGCAGTACTTC. Translation gives CASSVALAGEQYF. This chain connects TRBV9 to TRBJ2-7; no reliable D call. The V gene's germline CDR1 is SGDLS and CDR2 YYNGEE. The CDR3 covers 13 residues. Trimming cost V 0 bases and J 6 bases, with 10 bases left between them.

Only a few counts were recorded for this clone. The V gene is TRBV13, the J gene TRBJ1-1; TRBD1 agrees at 7 bases. CDR3 length: 16 amino acids. Losses at the gene ends were 3 bases for V and 1 base for J; bases not matched to a gene: 8. Germline CDR1 is PRHDT and CDR2 is FYEKMQ (reference sequence). This CDR3 reads CASSFHPTGENTEAFF. As DNA, the CDR3 is TGTGCCAGCAGCTTCCACCCAACAGGGGAGAACACTGAAGCTTTCTTT.

V and J are TRBV5-5 and TRBJ1-3; 7 nucleotides align to TRBD1. CDR3 length: 15 amino acids. Germline V lookup: CDR1 SGHKS, CDR2 YYEKEE (reference sequence). V lost 3 bases to trimming and J lost 4 bases; unmatched junction nucleotides: 7. CDR3 coding DNA: TGTGCCAGCAGCTCTTTGACAGGGATCGGAAACACCATATATTTT. Translated: CASSSLTGIGNTIYF.

The genes are TRBV7-9 and TRBJ2-7, with 12 bases lining up with TRBD2. J gave up 4 bases and V 3 bases, and 7 bases lay outside the gene matches. The length of the CDR3 is 16 residues. The germline V gene encodes CDR1 SEHNR and CDR2 FQNEAQ (reference sequence). The CDR3 DNA follows: TGTGCCAGCAGCTTTAGTACTAGCGGGGGGAAATACGAGCAGTACTTC. Translated, it gives CASSFSTSGGKYEQYF.

This sequence joins TRBV7-9 and TRBJ1-1; tentative D call: TRBD1 (5 bases). Germline values: CDR1 SEHNR, CDR2 FQNEAQ (reference sequence). With 0 bases removed from V and 11 bases from J, the gap between germline ends came to 16 bases. CDR3 length: 14 residues. The CDR3 spells CASSLAGREGRAFF. CDR3 nucleotide sequence: TGTGCCAGCAGCTTAGCGGGCAGGGAAGGGAGGGCTTTCTTT.